This TCR beta chain was sequenced in a study of technical replicates of blood from a handful of donors. The count of this clone is one. This CDR3 is 16 amino acids long. J was trimmed by 0 bases and V by 4 bases; bases with no gene match: 8. The germline V gene has CDR1 SGDLS and CDR2 YYNGEE. Profiled with immunoSEQ multiplex PCR; TCRdb holds only in-frame clones, not every one. The data hold around 100,000 clones, with 85% to 95% observed a single time. Sequenced input: T cells isolated from PBMCs. This sequence joins TRBV9 and TRBJ2-3, with 7 positions matching TRBD1. This TCR came from a human donor in good health. The CDR3 region is CASSQGVRASTDTQYF. The DNA of the CDR3 is TGTGCCAGCAGCCAGGGGGTTAGGGCAAGCACAGATACGCAGTATTTT.